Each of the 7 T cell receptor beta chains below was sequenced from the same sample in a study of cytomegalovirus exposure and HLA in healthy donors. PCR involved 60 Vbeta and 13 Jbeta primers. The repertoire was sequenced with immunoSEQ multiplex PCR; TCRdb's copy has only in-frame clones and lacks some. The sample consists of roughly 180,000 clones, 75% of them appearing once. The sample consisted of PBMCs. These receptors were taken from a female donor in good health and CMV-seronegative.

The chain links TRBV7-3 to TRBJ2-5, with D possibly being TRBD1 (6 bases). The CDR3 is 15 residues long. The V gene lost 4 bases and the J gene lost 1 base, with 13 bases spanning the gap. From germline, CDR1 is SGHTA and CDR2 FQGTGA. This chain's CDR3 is CASSSVGTLQETQYF. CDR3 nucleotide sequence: TGTGCCAGCAGCTCGGTCGGGACACTCCAAGAGACCCAGTACTTC.

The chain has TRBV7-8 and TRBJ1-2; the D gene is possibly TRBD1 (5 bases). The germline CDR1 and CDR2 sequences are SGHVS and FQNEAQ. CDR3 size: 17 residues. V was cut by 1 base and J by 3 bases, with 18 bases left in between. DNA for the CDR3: TGTGCCAGCAGCTTAGGCCGGGGGAGGGATGAGGACTATGGCTACACCTTC. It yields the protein CASSLGRGRDEDYGYTF.

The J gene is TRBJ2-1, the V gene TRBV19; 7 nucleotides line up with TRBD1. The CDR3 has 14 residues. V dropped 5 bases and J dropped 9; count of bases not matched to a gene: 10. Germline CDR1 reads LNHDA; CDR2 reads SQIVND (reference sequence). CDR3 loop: CASSQRQGRAEQFF. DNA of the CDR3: TGTGCCAGTAGTCAAAGACAGGGACGCGCTGAGCAGTTCTTC. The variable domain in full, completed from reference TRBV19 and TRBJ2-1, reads DGGITQSPKYLFRKEGQNVTLSCEQNLNHDAMYWYRQDPGQGLRLIYYSQIVNDFQKGDIAEGYSVSREKKESFPLTVTSAQKNPTAFYLCASSQRQGRAEQFFGPGTRLTVL.

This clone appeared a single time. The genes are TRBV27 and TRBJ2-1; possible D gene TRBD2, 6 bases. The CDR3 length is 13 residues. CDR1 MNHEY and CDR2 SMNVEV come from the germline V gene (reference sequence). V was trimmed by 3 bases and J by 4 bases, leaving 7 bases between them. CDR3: CASSLGGYNEQFF. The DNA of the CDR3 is TGTGCCAGCAGTTTGGGGGGTTACAATGAGCAGTTCTTC.

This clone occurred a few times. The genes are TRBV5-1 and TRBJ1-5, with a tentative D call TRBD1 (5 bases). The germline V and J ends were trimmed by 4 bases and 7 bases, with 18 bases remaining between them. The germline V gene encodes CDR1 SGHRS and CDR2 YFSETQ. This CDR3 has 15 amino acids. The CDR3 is CASSPRDPSEQPQHF. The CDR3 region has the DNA TGCGCCAGCAGCCCGCGGGACCCTTCGGAACAGCCCCAGCATTTT.

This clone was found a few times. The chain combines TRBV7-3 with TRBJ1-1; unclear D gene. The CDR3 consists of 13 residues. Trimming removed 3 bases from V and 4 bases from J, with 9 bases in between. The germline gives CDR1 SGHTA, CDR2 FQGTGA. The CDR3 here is CASSFGGLTEAFF. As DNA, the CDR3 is TGTGCCAGCAGCTTTGGAGGCCTCACTGAAGCTTTCTTT.

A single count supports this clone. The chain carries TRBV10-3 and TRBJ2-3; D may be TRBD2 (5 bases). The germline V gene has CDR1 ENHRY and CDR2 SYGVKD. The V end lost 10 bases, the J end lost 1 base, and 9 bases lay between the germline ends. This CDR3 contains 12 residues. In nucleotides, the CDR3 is TGTGCCACCTCCGGGGGCACAGATACGCAGTATTTT. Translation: CATSGGTDTQYF.